Below, 31 T cell receptor beta chains from the same sample are listed, as sequenced in a study of T cells in Graves' hyperthyroidism and ophthalmopathy. There were TCR beta CDR3 regions amplified from RNA transcripts. HTBI primers were the set used in a first-round RT-PCR of the TCR CDR3. Via MiXCR, TCRdb re-called the multiplex PCR reads, giving one row per CDR3 protein. Of about 380,000 distinct CDR3 sequences in the sample, approximately 18% were seen once. The sample taken for sequencing was blood. Every receptor here comes from a man aged 18 to 35 with Graves' ophthalmopathy.

At least ten counts were recorded for this clonotype. This sequence joins TRBV7-3 and TRBJ2-3; the D gene is possibly TRBD2 (5 bases). The V gene lost 4 bases and the J gene lost 4 bases, with 18 bases spanning the gap. Germline V gives CDR1 SGHTA, CDR2 FQGTGA. This CDR3 is 16 amino acids long. The CDR3 protein is CASSSHGGSTPDTQYF. CDR3 DNA sequence: TGTGCCAGCAGCTCACATGGCGGGTCTACTCCAGATACGCAGTATTTT. Based on the CDR3 plus reference TRBV7-3 and TRBJ2-3, the full variable domain is GAGVSQTPSNKVTEKGKYVELRCDPISGHTALYWYRQSLGQGPEFLIYFQGTGAADDSGLPNDRFFAVRPEGSVSTLKIQRTERGDSAVYLCASSSHGGSTPDTQYFGPGTRLTVL.

Ten or more counts support this clonotype. The chain couples TRBV7-9 to TRBJ1-2; 7 positions match TRBD1. The length of the CDR3 is 15 residues. CDR1 and CDR2 from the germline V gene are SEHNR and FQNEAQ (reference sequence). The ends lost 3 bases at V and 4 bases at J; junction bases unmatched: 8. The CDR3 DNA reads TGTGCCAGCAGCTTCTCAGGGGGAGCTGGCTATGGCTACACCTTC. Its protein is CASSFSGGAGYGYTF.

V and J are TRBV6-1 and TRBJ2-1; tentative D call: TRBD2 (5 bases). V dropped 8 bases and J dropped 12 bases, with 14 bases sitting between them. The CDR3 runs to 11 residues. The germline V gene encodes CDR1 MNHNS and CDR2 SASEGT. The CDR3 is CASGNAGRQFF. As DNA, the CDR3 is TGTGCCAGCGGCAATGCGGGTCGGCAGTTCTTC.

CDR3 sequence: CASSRPPQSPYGYTF. CDR3 coding DNA: TGTGCCAGCAGCCGTCCTCCGCAGAGCCCATATGGCTACACCTTC. The rearrangement uses TRBV7-2 and TRBJ1-2; unclear D gene. Germline-derived CDR1 and CDR2 are SGHTA and FQGNSA. The CDR3 consists of 15 residues. Trimming cost V 5 bases and J 5 bases, with 18 bases left between them. Combining the CDR3 with reference TRBV7-2 and TRBJ1-2 gives the whole variable domain GAGVSQSPSNKVTEKGKDVELRCDPISGHTALYWYRQSLGQGLEFLIYFQGNSAPDKSGLPSDRFSAERTGGSVSTLTIQRTQQEDSAVYLCASSRPPQSPYGYTFGSGTRLTVV.

This clonotype was detected ten times or more. The V call is TRBV5-1, the J call TRBJ2-5; D unclear. Looked up from germline, CDR1 is SGHRS and CDR2 is YFSETQ. V shed 4 bases and J shed 3 bases, with 13 bases lying between them. This CDR3 has 14 residues. Here the CDR3 DNA reads TGCGCCAGCAGCAACTTCCTAGAAAAAGAGACCCAGTACTTC. This translates into CASSNFLEKETQYF.

This clonotype was counted many times. The chain employs TRBV2 and TRBJ1-4; a possible D gene is TRBD1 (5 bases). The CDR3 runs 14 residues. CDR1 and CDR2 (germline): SNHLY, FYNNEI. Trimming took 8 bases from V and 8 from J, leaving 18 bases between them. CDR3 amino acids: CASYAGWGDEKLFF. The CDR3 DNA sequence: TGTGCCAGCTATGCAGGGTGGGGCGACGAAAAACTGTTTTTT.

This clonotype was picked up a small number of times. The chain has TRBV6-1 and TRBJ1-4; D call uncertain. Germline values: CDR1 MNHNS, CDR2 SASEGT. The length of the CDR3 is 12 residues. V lost 6 bases and J lost 4, with 6 bases in between. CDR3 sequence reads: CASRGYNEKLFF. The CDR3 nucleotides are TGTGCCAGCAGGGGGTATAATGAAAAACTGTTTTTT.

The J gene is TRBJ1-2, the V gene TRBV28, with D unclear. The CDR3 consists of 12 residues. Trimming shortened V by 7 bases and J by 4 bases, and 10 bases separated the two germline ends. Germline values: CDR1 MDHEN, CDR2 SYDVKM. DNA of the CDR3: TGTGCCAGCATGTCTCACGGCTATGGCTACACCTTC. This codes for CASMSHGYGYTF.

The rearrangement joins TRBV6-2 or TRBV6-3 to TRBJ2-5; D may be TRBD1 (6 bases). CDR1 and CDR2 (germline): MNHEY, SVGEGT. The CDR3 covers 12 residues. Trimming removed 5 bases from V and 4 bases from J, with 8 bases in between. CDR3 in DNA: TGTGCCAGCAGTCAGGGGACAGAGACCCAGTACTTC. As protein: CASSQGTETQYF.

The table lists this clonotype with many counts. The chain recombines TRBV29-1 with TRBJ2-2; 7 bases align to TRBD2. Germline V gene lookup returns CDR1 SQVTM and CDR2 ANQGSEA. V lost 4 bases to trimming and J lost 0 bases; unmatched junction nucleotides: 5. The CDR3 spans 15 residues. CDR3 bases: TGCAGCGTTGCAGGTCTAGCGGCGAACACCGGGGAGCTGTTTTTT. It codes for CSVAGLAANTGELFF.

This clonotype was detected many times. This rearrangement joins TRBV28 to TRBJ1-4, with 8 bases that match TRBD1. The CDR3 consists of 13 residues. V lost 8 bases and J lost 5; bases outside the gene matches: 4. Germline CDR1 reads MDHEN; CDR2 reads SYDVKM. The CDR3 DNA sequence: TGTGCCAGCCAGGGGGCAGTGAATGAAAAACTGTTTTTT. Its translation: CASQGAVNEKLFF. Together with reference TRBV28 and TRBJ1-4, the CDR3 gives the full variable domain: DVKVTQSSRYLVKRTGEKVFLECVQDMDHENMFWYRQDPGLGLRLIYFSYDVKMKEKGDIPEGYSVSREKKERFSLILESASTNQTSMYLCASQGAVNEKLFFGSGTQLSVL.

The rearrangement joins TRBV19 to TRBJ2-1, with a weak D call TRBD1 (6 bases). The CDR3 spans 15 residues. Per germline, CDR1 LNHDA and CDR2 SQIVND (reference sequence). The V end was cut by 1 base, the J end by 9 bases, with 16 bases between. The CDR3 nucleotides are TGTGCCAGTAGTATAGGTGGGGACATTCCTAGTGAGCAGTTCTTC. Residues: CASSIGGDIPSEQFF.

This clonotype was observed a handful of times. The V gene is TRBV4-1, the J gene TRBJ1-1; maybe TRBD1 (6 bases). Per germline, CDR1 MGHRA and CDR2 YSYEKL. The CDR3 is made up of 16 amino acids. V dropped 1 base and J dropped 2 bases, with 14 bases sitting between them. The CDR3 here is CASSQVGHRENTEAFF. The CDR3 DNA follows: TGCGCCAGCAGCCAAGTCGGGCACAGGGAAAACACTGAAGCTTTCTTT.

This clonotype was counted ten times or more. The chain is built from TRBV18 and TRBJ2-4; 8 bases match TRBD2. Germline CDR1 reads KGHSH; CDR2 reads LQKENI. V gave up 0 bases and J gave up 9 bases; unmatched junction bases: 10. The CDR3 covers 16 residues. The CDR3 here is CASSPPGTSGIGIQYF. CDR3 nucleotides: TGTGCCAGCTCACCACCAGGGACTAGTGGGATCGGCATTCAGTACTTC.

In its sample, this clonotype was seen many times. The rearrangement joins TRBV6-1 to TRBJ2-7; TRBD2 agrees at 13 bases. The ends lost 6 bases at V and 6 bases at J; junction bases unmatched: 5. Germline loops: CDR1 MNHNS, CDR2 SASEGT. This CDR3 is built from 14 residues. As DNA, the CDR3 is TGTGCCAGCAGACAGACTAGCGGGGGGCTCGAGCAGTACTTC. It codes for CASRQTSGGLEQYF.

This chain joins TRBV6-5 and TRBJ1-2; tentative D call: TRBD1 (5 bases). Trimming removed 2 bases from V and 0 bases from J, with 13 bases in between. The germline V gene encodes CDR1 MNHEY and CDR2 SVGAGI. The length of the CDR3 is 16 residues. The CDR3 bases are TGTGCCAGCAGTTACAGAGGGGATCGAGCTAACTATGGCTACACCTTC. It yields the protein CASSYRGDRANYGYTF.

Ten or more counts support this clonotype. This chain joins TRBV2 and TRBJ2-5; 9 bases agree with TRBD2. J gave up 2 bases and V 6 bases, and 10 bases lay outside the gene matches. In germline, CDR1 is SNHLY, CDR2 FYNNEI. CDR3 length: 16 residues. CDR3 residues: CASRGPSGAIQETQYF. Written as DNA, the CDR3 is TGTGCCAGCAGAGGGCCTAGCGGGGCCATACAAGAGACCCAGTACTTC.

Ten or more counts support this clonotype. The chain carries TRBV5-1 and TRBJ1-6; D is possibly TRBD1 (6 bases). Looked up from germline, CDR1 is SGHRS and CDR2 is YFSETQ. Trimming cost V 0 bases and J 9 bases, with 13 bases left between them. The CDR3 length is 15 residues. The CDR3 region has the DNA TGCGCCAGCAGCTTGGGGCATGAAGGGGGTTCACCCCTCCACTTT. It encodes CASSLGHEGGSPLHF.

A few counts support this clonotype. The rearrangement links TRBV5-5 to TRBJ1-6, with D unresolved. The CDR3 has 15 residues. CDR1 and CDR2 from the germline V gene are SGHKS and YYEKEE (reference sequence). V lost 2 bases and J lost 2, with 8 bases in between. The CDR3 region has the DNA TGTGCCAGCAGCTTTGAGGGAGCCTATAATTCACCCCTCCACTTT. This translates into CASSFEGAYNSPLHF.

V and J are TRBV18 and TRBJ1-2, with D possibly being TRBD1 (5 bases). CDR3 length equals 16 residues. V lost 3 bases and J 2 bases, leaving 16 bases between the germline ends. Germline values: CDR1 KGHSH, CDR2 LQKENI. The CDR3 DNA reads as TGTGCCAGCTCACCTTTACAGGCTTGGAAGAACTATGGCTACACCTTC. Protein sequence: CASSPLQAWKNYGYTF.

This sequence joins TRBV24-1 and TRBJ2-2, with D perhaps TRBD1 (6 bases). Per germline, CDR1 KGHDR and CDR2 SFDVKD. Trimming shortened V by 5 bases and J by 8 bases, and 17 bases separated the two germline ends. This CDR3 is 15 amino acids long. CDR3 loop: CATSVQNRESGELFF. CDR3 coding DNA: TGTGCCACCAGTGTCCAGAACAGGGAAAGTGGGGAGCTGTTTTTT.

In DNA, the CDR3 is TGTGCCAGCAGCCACGGGAACAGTGGGTCCTACGAGCAGTACTTC. Translation gives CASSHGNSGSYEQYF. V gene TRBV7-9 combines with J gene TRBJ2-7; perhaps TRBD2 as D (5 bases). V lost 5 bases and J lost 1, with 15 bases in between. The CDR3 extends over 15 amino acids. Germline V gene sequence: CDR1 SEHNR, CDR2 FQNEAQ (reference sequence).

This clonotype has just one count. One end of the junction does not line up with germline, which may come from a read error. The chain carries TRBV6-2 or TRBV6-3 and TRBJ1-5; weak D call: TRBD1 (6 bases). There are 16 residues in the CDR3. CDR1 MNHEY and CDR2 SVGEGT come from the germline V gene. CDR3 sequence: CASSYYRPGAGQPRHF. For the CDR3, the DNA is TGTGCCAGCAGTTACTACCGCCCGGGGGCTGGGCAGCCCCGGCATTTT.

As to this clonotype: At one of its ends the junction is not consistent with the germline gene, which may arise from a read error. The V and J genes are TRBV7-7 and TRBJ2-5, with 8 bases matching TRBD2. CDR1 is SSHAT and CDR2 is FNYEAQ in the germline V gene (reference sequence). This CDR3 has 18 amino acids. Here the CDR3 reads CASSPLGLALIFQETQYF. Here the CDR3 DNA reads TGTGCTAGCAGCCCCCTCGGACTAGCACTAATCTTCCAAGAGACCCAGTACTTC.

Ten or more counts support this clonotype. The rearrangement joins TRBV11-2 to TRBJ2-4; 14 positions match TRBD2. The CDR3 has 15 residues. The trim removed 5 bases at V and 9 bases at J, leaving 6 bases unmatched. CDR1 and CDR2 from the germline V gene are SGHAT and FQNNGV. This CDR3 reads CASSPTSGGAGIQYF. CDR3 coding DNA: TGTGCCAGCAGCCCGACTAGCGGGGGGGCGGGCATTCAGTACTTC.

This clonotype was counted a few times. The V gene is TRBV10-3, the J gene TRBJ1-2; no reliable D call. Germline V CDR1 and CDR2: ENHRY, SYGVKD. The length of the CDR3 is 14 residues. The V gene lost 6 bases and the J gene lost 0 bases, with 11 bases spanning the gap. The chain's CDR3 is CAISDNQANYGYTF. Written as DNA, the CDR3 is TGTGCCATCAGCGATAATCAAGCTAACTATGGCTACACCTTC.

This clonotype was seen repeatedly, ten times or more. V usage is TRBV27 and J usage is TRBJ1-2, with a tentative D call TRBD1 (5 bases). Germline V gene data show CDR1 as MNHEY and CDR2 as SMNVEV (reference sequence). Trimming cost V 2 bases and J 1 base, with 11 bases left between them. The CDR3 runs to 15 residues. CDR3 sequence (DNA): TGTGCCAGCAGTTTAGTAGGGGTCAATAACTATGGCTACACCTTC. Residues: CASSLVGVNNYGYTF.

Points on this clonotype: This may stem from a read error, because a much larger clone lies one nucleotide away. The chain is built from TRBV11-2 and TRBJ2-2, with D possibly TRBD2 on 5 matching bases. V was pared by 2 bases and J by 6 bases, with 16 bases between. Germline V gene data show CDR1 as SGHAT and CDR2 as FQNNGV. The CDR3 has 16 residues. The CDR3 here is CASSLSSSRGPGELFF. CDR3 DNA sequence: TGTGCCAGCAGCTTATCTAGTTCCCGGGGTCCCGGGGAGCTGTTTTTT.

The chain couples TRBV10-3 to TRBJ1-3; D is perhaps TRBD1 (5 bases). CDR1 ENHRY and CDR2 SYGVKD come from the germline V gene. This CDR3 comprises 12 residues. Trimming shortened V by 6 bases and J by 6 bases, and 9 bases separated the two germline ends. In nucleotides, the CDR3 is TGTGCCATCAGCAGGGAAGAAAACACCATATATTTT. Translation: CAISREENTIYF.

Points on this clonotype: This may stem from a read error, because a much larger clone lies one nucleotide away. The gene calls are TRBV20-1 and TRBJ2-3; 10 bases match TRBD2. Germline V gene data show CDR1 as DFQATT and CDR2 as SNEGSKA (reference sequence). This CDR3 spans 16 amino acids. CDR3 nucleotides: TGCAGTACTAGAGATCTAGCGGGGGCCCACACAGATACGCAGTATTTT. The encoded protein is CSTRDLAGAHTDTQYF.

The chain combines TRBV20-1 with TRBJ2-5; 9 bases are shared with TRBD1. Germline CDR1 reads DFQATT; CDR2 reads SNEGSKA (reference sequence). Unmatched junction bases numbered 7, after V lost 1 base and J lost 4 bases. This CDR3 comprises 15 residues. The CDR3 DNA is TGCAGTGCTAGAGGCGGGGACAGGGTTGGAGAGACCCAGTACTTC. Residues: CSARGGDRVGETQYF.